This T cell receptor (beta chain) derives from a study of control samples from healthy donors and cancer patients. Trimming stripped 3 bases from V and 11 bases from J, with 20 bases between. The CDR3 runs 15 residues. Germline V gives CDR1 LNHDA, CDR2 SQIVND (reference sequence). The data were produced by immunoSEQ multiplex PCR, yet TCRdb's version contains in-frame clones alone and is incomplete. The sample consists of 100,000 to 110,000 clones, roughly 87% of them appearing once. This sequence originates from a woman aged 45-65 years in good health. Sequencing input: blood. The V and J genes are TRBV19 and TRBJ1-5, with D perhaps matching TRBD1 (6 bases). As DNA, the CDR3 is TGTGCCAGTAGTATCTCCGGCAGGGGACGGCGAACCCAGCATTTT. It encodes CASSISGRGRRTQHF.